This entry lists 15 T cell receptor beta chains sequenced from one sample in a study of regulatory T cells in long-lasting Graves disease. Time point given: persistent/refractory GD, antithyroid drugs over 5 years with positive TRAb. PBMCs provided the RNA from which the TCR library was made. CDR3 regions were amplified by Arm-PCR using iRepertoire HTBI primers to build TCR beta libraries. Using its own MiXCR run on the multiplex PCR reads, TCRdb lists one record per CDR3 protein. Counted here are 450,000 or so distinct CDR3 sequences, approximately 23% occurring once; the ten biggest clones make up about an eighth. Sequences were derived from peripheral blood mononuclear cells (PBMCs), sampled when the disease was refractory, from a patient treated with antithyroid drugs. The origin of the receptors is a female donor with Graves disease.

This clonotype has a handful of counts. The rearrangement joins TRBV7-9 to TRBJ2-7; 11 bases map to TRBD1. Losses at the gene ends were 2 bases for V and 5 bases for J; bases not matched to a gene: 5. The CDR3 contains 15 residues. CDR1 and CDR2 from the germline V gene are SEHNR and FQNEAQ (reference sequence). In nucleotides, the CDR3 is TGTGCCAGCAGCTTATATGGGACAGGGGGGGACGAGCAGTACTTC. This gives the protein CASSLYGTGGDEQYF.

In this sample, this clonotype turned up a few times. This sequence joins TRBV7-2 and TRBJ2-7; D may be TRBD1 or TRBD2 (6 bases each). CDR1 and CDR2 (germline): SGHTA, FQGNSA. Between the trimmed V and J ends, which lost 1 base and 4 bases, there was a span of 20 bases. The CDR3 covers 17 residues. In DNA form, the CDR3 reads TGTGCCAGCAGCTTAGATCTTCGGGGGCAAATATCTTACGAGCAGTACTTC. Translation: CASSLDLRGQISYEQYF.

J is TRBJ2-5 and V is TRBV9; the match to TRBD2 covers 9 bases. This CDR3 comprises 15 residues. CDR1 is SGDLS, CDR2 YYNGEE, per germline. V dropped 0 bases and J dropped 5; count of bases not matched to a gene: 5. The CDR3 reads CASSVGDSGGETQYF. CDR3 bases: TGTGCCAGCAGCGTAGGCGATAGCGGGGGCGAGACCCAGTACTTC. Together with reference TRBV9 and TRBJ2-5, the CDR3 gives the full variable domain: DSGVTQTPKHLITATGQRVTLRCSPRSGDLSVYWYQQSLDQGLQFLIQYYNGEERAKGNILERFSAQQFPDLHSELNLSSLELGDSALYFCASSVGDSGGETQYFGPGTRLLVL.

As concerns this clonotype: With a much larger clone just one base away, this may be a read error. The V gene is TRBV6-2 or TRBV6-3, the J gene TRBJ2-7; TRBD1 or TRBD2 may be the D gene (5 bases each). CDR3 length: 14 residues. V gave up 5 bases and J gave up 2 bases, with 13 bases separating them. CDR1 is MNHEY and CDR2 is SVGEGT in the germline V gene. CDR3 region: CASSHLGDAYEQYF. In DNA form, the CDR3 reads TGTGCCAGCAGTCATTTGGGGGATGCCTACGAGCAGTACTTC.

This clonotype came up many times. This chain uses TRBV28 with TRBJ2-5; D may be TRBD1 (5 bases). The CDR3 is 14 residues long. V was trimmed by 3 bases and J by 5 bases, leaving 13 bases between them. Germline-derived CDR1 and CDR2 are MDHEN and SYDVKM. The CDR3 DNA sequence: TGTGCCAGCAGTTTTAGTGGGGCCCAGGAGACCCAGTACTTC. Its translation is CASSFSGAQETQYF. The whole variable domain, filled in from reference TRBV28 and TRBJ2-5, reads DVKVTQSSRYLVKRTGEKVFLECVQDMDHENMFWYRQDPGLGLRLIYFSYDVKMKEKGDIPEGYSVSREKKERFSLILESASTNQTSMYLCASSFSGAQETQYFGPGTRLLVL.

This clonotype was counted only a few times. This chain joins TRBV4-2 and TRBJ2-7; 12 nucleotides match TRBD2. Germline trimming cut 4 bases from V and 6 bases from J; bases unmatched to any gene: 4. The germline CDR1 and CDR2 sequences are LGHNA and YNFKEQ. CDR3 length: 14 residues. CDR3 region: CASSPSGRAAEQYF. In DNA form, the CDR3 reads TGTGCCAGCAGCCCTAGCGGGAGGGCCGCCGAGCAGTACTTC.

The rearrangement uses TRBV7-9 and TRBJ1-2, with a tentative D call TRBD1 (5 bases). Germline V lookup: CDR1 SEHNR, CDR2 FQNEAQ (reference sequence). V was clipped by 2 bases and J by 2 bases, with 12 bases between them. The CDR3 runs to 15 residues. The CDR3 protein is CASSLPGPPNYGYTF. The DNA of the CDR3 is TGTGCCAGCAGCTTACCAGGGCCCCCAAACTATGGCTACACCTTC.

This clonotype was recorded once. The rearrangement links TRBV6-5 to TRBJ1-4; no definite D call. V lost 0 bases, J lost 6 bases, and 11 bases lay in between. This CDR3 comprises 15 residues. The germline V gene has CDR1 MNHEY and CDR2 SVGAGI. CDR3 coding DNA: TGTGCCAGCAGTTACTCGAATACGGGTTATGAAAAACTGTTTTTT. Residues: CASSYSNTGYEKLFF.

The rearrangement uses TRBV18 and TRBJ2-5, with D possibly matching TRBD2 (6 bases). In germline, CDR1 is KGHSH, CDR2 LQKENI. The CDR3 contains 13 residues. The V end lost 3 bases, the J end lost 3 bases, and 8 bases lay between the germline ends. The CDR3 DNA sequence: TGTGCCAGCTCACCCTGGGGGGAAGAGACCCAGTACTTC. It specifies CASSPWGEETQYF.

Note on this clonotype: Here the CDR3 omits its conserved ending phenylalanine or tryptophan, so a read error is the likely source. The DNA is left out, because the CDR3 cannot be placed on it with certainty; the CDR3 is given as TCRdb lists it. The rearrangement uses TRBV6-5 and TRBJ2-1. The CDR3 length equals 14 residues, ends included. The V gene's germline CDR1 is MNHEY and CDR2 SVGAGI. CDR3 region: CASSSDLRGDERFL.

For this clonotype: In this CDR3 the conserved last residue, phenylalanine or tryptophan, is missing, so a read error is likely. The rearrangement links TRBV7-8 to TRBJ1-6; D gene uncertain. The V and J ends lost 5 bases and 7 bases respectively, with 6 bases between them. The length of the CDR3 is 12 residues. CDR1 and CDR2 (germline): SGHVS, FQNEAQ. The CDR3 sequence is CASSRLNSPLHS. The CDR3 nucleotides are TGTGCCAGCAGCCGCCTCAATTCACCCCTCCACTCT.

This rearrangement joins TRBV15 to TRBJ2-6; D gene uncertain. Per germline, CDR1 LNHNV and CDR2 YYDKDF (reference sequence). This CDR3 is 15 amino acids long. V gave up 0 bases and J gave up 4 bases, with 7 bases separating them. The CDR3 spells CATSRDIAGANVLTF. In DNA, the CDR3 is TGTGCCACCAGCAGAGATATAGCAGGGGCCAACGTCCTGACTTTC.

Many counts were recorded for this clonotype. The rearrangement uses TRBV28 and TRBJ2-7; 15 bases align to TRBD2. Germline CDR1 and CDR2: MDHEN and SYDVKM. The CDR3 runs 18 residues. The ends lost 6 bases at V and 4 bases at J; junction bases unmatched: 13. CDR3: CASSRRPGLAGGLYEQYF. CDR3 nucleotide sequence: TGTGCCAGCAGCCGTCGACCGGGACTAGCGGGAGGCCTATACGAGCAGTACTTC.

The rearrangement uses TRBV29-1 and TRBJ2-1; weak D call: TRBD2 (5 bases). The CDR3 covers 15 residues. Trimming took off 7 bases at V and 4 bases at J, with 20 bases between the two ends. Germline V gene sequence: CDR1 SQVTM, CDR2 ANQGSEA. CDR3 bases: TGCAGCGGGAAGAGGGCTGGCCTAGAGTACAATGAGCAGTTCTTC. This codes for CSGKRAGLEYNEQFF.

CDR3 residues: CASSLDIFPSGANVLTF. CDR3 sequence (DNA): TGTGCCAGCAGTCTCGATATATTCCCCTCTGGGGCCAACGTCCTGACTTTC. V usage is TRBV6-2 or TRBV6-3 and J usage is TRBJ2-6; no clear D gene. The germline V gene encodes CDR1 MNHEY and CDR2 SVGEGT. The CDR3 has 17 residues. Trimming cost V 5 bases and J 0 bases, with 14 bases left between them.